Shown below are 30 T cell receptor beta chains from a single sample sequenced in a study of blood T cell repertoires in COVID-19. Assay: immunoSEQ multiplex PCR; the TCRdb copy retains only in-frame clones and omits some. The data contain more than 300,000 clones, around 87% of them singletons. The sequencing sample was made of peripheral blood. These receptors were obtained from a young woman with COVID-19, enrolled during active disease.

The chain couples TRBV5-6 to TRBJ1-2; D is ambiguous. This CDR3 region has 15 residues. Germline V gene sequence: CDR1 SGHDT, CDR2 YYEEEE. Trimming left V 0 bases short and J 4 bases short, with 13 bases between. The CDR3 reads CASSLADYTFYGYTF. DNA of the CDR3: TGTGCCAGCAGCTTGGCAGACTATACCTTCTATGGCTACACCTTC.

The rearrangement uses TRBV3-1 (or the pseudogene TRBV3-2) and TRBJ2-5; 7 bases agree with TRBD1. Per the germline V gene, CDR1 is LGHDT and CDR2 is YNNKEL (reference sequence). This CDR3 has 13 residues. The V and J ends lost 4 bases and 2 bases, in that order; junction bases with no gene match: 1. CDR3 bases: TGTGCCAGCAGCCCACAGGGGCAAGAGACCCAGTACTTC. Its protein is CASSPQGQETQYF.

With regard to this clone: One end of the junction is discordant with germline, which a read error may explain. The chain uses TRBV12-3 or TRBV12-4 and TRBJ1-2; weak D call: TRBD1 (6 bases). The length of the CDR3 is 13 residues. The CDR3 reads CASSSTGYYGYTF. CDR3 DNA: TGTGCCAGCAGTTCGACAGGTTACTACGGCTACACCTTC.

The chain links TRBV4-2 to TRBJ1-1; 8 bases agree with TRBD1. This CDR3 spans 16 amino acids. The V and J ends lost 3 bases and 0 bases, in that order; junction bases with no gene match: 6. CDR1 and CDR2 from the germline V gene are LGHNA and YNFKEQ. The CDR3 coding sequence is TGTGCCAGCAGCCAGCATGTGGGACAGGTGAACACTGAAGCTTTCTTT. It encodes CASSQHVGQVNTEAFF.

CDR3 DNA: TGTGCCAGCGACCATAAAAACCAGGATCAGCCCCAGCATTTT. The encoded protein is CASDHKNQDQPQHF. The chain links TRBV6-5 to TRBJ1-5; unclear D gene. V was cut by 8 bases and J by 5 bases, with 16 bases left in between. CDR1 is MNHEY and CDR2 is SVGAGI in the germline V gene. The CDR3 has 14 residues.

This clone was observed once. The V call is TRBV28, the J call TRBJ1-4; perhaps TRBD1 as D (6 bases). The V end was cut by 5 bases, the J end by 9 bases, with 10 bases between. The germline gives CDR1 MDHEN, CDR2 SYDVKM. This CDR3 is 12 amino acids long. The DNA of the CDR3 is TGTGCCAGCAGTCACAGGGACAAAAAACTGTTTTTT. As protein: CASSHRDKKLFF. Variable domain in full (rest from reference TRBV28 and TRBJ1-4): DVKVTQSSRYLVKRTGEKVFLECVQDMDHENMFWYRQDPGLGLRLIYFSYDVKMKEKGDIPEGYSVSREKKERFSLILESASTNQTSMYLCASSHRDKKLFFGSGTQLSVL.

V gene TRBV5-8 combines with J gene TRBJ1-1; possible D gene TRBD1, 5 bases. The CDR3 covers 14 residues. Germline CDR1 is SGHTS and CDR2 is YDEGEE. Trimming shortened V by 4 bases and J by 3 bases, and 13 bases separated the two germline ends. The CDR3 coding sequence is TGTGCCAGCAGCAAAACCGGGACTTACACTGAAGCTTTCTTT. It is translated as CASSKTGTYTEAFF.

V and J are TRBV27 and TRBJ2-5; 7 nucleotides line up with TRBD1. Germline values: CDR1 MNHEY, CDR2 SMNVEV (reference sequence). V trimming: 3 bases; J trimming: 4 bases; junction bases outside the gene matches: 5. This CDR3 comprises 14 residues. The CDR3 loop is CASSFSTGSETQYF. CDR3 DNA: TGTGCCAGCAGTTTCTCGACAGGGTCAGAGACCCAGTACTTC.

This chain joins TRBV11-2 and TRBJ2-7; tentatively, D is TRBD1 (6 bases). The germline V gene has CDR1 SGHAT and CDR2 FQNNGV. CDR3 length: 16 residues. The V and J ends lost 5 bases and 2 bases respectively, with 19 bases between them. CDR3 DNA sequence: TGTGCCAGCAGCCAACAGGGAACTGGACATCCCTACGAGCAGTACTTC. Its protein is CASSQQGTGHPYEQYF.

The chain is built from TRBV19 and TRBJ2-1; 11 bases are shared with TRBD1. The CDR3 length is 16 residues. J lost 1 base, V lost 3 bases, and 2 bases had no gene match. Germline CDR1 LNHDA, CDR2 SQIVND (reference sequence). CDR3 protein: CASSMGQGGSYNEQFF. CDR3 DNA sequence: TGTGCCAGTAGTATGGGACAGGGGGGGTCCTACAATGAGCAGTTCTTC.

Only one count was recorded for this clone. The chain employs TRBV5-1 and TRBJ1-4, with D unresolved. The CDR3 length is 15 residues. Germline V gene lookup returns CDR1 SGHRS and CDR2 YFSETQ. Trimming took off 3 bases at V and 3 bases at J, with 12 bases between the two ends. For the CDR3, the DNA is TGCGCCAGCAGCTCCAGTGCACAAGCTAATGAAAAACTGTTTTTT. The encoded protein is CASSSSAQANEKLFF. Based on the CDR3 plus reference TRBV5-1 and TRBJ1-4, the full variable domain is KAGVTQTPRYLIKTRGQQVTLSCSPISGHRSVSWYQQTPGQGLQFLFEYFSETQRNKGNFPGRFSGRQFSNSRSEMNVSTLELGDSALYLCASSSSAQANEKLFFGSGTQLSVL.

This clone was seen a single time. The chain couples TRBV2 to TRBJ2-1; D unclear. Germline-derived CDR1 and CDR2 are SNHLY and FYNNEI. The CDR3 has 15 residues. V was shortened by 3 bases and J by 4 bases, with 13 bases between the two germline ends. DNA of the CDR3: TGTGCCAGCAGTGATCCGTCGCTCACTTACAATGAGCAGTTCTTC. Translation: CASSDPSLTYNEQFF.

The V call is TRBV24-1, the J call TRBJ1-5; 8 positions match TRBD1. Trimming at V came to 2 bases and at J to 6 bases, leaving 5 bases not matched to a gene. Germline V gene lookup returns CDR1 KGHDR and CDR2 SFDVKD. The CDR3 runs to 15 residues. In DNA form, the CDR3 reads TGTGCCACCAGTGATTCCCAGGGGGCAGGTCAGCCCCAGCATTTT. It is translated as CATSDSQGAGQPQHF.

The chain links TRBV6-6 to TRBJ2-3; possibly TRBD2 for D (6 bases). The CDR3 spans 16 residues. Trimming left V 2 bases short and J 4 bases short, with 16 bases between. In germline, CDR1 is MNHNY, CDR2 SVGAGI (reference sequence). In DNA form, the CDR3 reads TGTGCCAGCAGTTACGGGACTTCTAAGGTAGCAGATACGCAGTATTTT. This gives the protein CASSYGTSKVADTQYF.

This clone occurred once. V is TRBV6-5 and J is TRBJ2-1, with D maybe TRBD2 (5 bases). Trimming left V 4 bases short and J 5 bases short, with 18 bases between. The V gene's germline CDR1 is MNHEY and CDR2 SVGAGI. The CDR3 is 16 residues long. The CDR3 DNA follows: TGTGCCAGCAGTTCCTGGACTCTCGCACGGAACAATGAGCAGTTCTTC. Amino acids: CASSSWTLARNNEQFF.

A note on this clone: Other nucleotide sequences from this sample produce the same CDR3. This CDR3 reads CASSIGVRDTQYF. The DNA for the CDR3 is TGTGCCAGTAGTATAGGTGTGCGCGATACGCAGTATTTT. J is TRBJ2-3 and V is TRBV19, with no clear D. CDR3 length equals 13 residues. In germline, CDR1 is LNHDA, CDR2 SQIVND (reference sequence). V lost 1 base, J lost 6 bases, and 8 bases lay in between.

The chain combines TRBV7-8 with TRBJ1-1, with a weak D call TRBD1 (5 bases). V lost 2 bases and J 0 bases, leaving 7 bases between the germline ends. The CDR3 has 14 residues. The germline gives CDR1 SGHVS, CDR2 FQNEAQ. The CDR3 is CASSLRQLNTEAFF. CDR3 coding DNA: TGTGCCAGCAGCTTAAGACAGCTGAACACTGAAGCTTTCTTT. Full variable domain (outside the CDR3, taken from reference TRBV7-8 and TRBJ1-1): GAGVSQSPRYKVAKRGQDVALRCDPISGHVSLFWYQQALGQGPEFLTYFQNEAQLDKSGLPSDRFFAERPEGSVSTLKIQRTQQEDSAVYLCASSLRQLNTEAFFGQGTRLTVV.

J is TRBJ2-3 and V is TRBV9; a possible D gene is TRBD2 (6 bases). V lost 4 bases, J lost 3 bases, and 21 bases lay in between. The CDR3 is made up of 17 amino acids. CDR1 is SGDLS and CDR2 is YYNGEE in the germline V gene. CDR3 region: CASSLRGGGPGTDTQYF. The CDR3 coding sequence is TGTGCCAGCAGCCTGCGGGGTGGCGGGCCCGGTACAGATACGCAGTATTTT.

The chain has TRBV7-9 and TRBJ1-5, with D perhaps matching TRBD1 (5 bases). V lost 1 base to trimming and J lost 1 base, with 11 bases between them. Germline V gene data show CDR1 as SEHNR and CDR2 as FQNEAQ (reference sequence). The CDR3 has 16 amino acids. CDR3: CASSLDGGGSNQPQHF. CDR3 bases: TGTGCCAGCAGCTTAGATGGGGGGGGAAGCAATCAGCCCCAGCATTTT.

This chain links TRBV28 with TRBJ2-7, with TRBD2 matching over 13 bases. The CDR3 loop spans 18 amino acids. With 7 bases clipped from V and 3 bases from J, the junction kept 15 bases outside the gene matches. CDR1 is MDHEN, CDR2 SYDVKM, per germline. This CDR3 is CASTPIPPTSGRFYEQYF. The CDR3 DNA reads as TGTGCCAGCACACCTATCCCCCCGACTAGCGGGAGGTTCTACGAGCAGTACTTC.

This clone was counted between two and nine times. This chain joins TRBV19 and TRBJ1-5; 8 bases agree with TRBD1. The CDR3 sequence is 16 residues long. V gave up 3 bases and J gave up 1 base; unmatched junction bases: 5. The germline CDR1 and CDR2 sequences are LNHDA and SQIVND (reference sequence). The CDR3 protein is CASSIPRGRSNQPQHF. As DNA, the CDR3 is TGTGCCAGTAGTATCCCCAGGGGGCGAAGCAATCAGCCCCAGCATTTT.

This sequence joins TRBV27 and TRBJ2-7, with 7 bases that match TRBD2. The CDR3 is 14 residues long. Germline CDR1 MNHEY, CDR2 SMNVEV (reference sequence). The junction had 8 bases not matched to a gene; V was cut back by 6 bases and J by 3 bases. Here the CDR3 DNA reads TGTGCCAGCAGCCTAAGCGGGATAGTCTACGAGCAGTACTTC. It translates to CASSLSGIVYEQYF.

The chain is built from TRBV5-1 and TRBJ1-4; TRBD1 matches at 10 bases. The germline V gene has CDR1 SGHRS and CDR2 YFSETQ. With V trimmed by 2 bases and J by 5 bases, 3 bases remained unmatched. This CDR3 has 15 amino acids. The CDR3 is CASSLRTGGNEKLFF. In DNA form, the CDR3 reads TGCGCCAGCAGCTTAAGGACAGGGGGGAATGAAAAACTGTTTTTT.

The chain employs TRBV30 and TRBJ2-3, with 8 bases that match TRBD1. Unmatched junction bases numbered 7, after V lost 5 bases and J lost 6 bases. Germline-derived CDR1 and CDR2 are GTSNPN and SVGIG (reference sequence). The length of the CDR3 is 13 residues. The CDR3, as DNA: TGTGCCTGGGAGACAGGGGCAGGGGATACGCAGTATTTT. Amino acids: CAWETGAGDTQYF.

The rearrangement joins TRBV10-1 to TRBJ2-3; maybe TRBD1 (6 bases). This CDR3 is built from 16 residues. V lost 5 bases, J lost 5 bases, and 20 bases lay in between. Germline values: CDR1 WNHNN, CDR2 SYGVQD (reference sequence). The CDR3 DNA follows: TGCGCCAGCAGTCCGAGCCTAGGGGGAGCAGTAGATACGCAGTATTTT. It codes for CASSPSLGGAVDTQYF.

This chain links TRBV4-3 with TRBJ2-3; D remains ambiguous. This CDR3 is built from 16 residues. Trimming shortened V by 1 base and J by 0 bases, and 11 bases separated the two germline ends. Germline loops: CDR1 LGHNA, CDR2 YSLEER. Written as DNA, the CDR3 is TGCGCCAGCAGCCAAGTGGCGGCTGGCAGCACAGATACGCAGTATTTT. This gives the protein CASSQVAAGSTDTQYF.

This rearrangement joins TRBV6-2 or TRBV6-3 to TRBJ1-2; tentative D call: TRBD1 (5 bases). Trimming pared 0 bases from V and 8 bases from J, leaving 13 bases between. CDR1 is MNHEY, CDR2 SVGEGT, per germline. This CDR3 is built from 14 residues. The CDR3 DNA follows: TGTGCCAGCAGTTACTCGGGTAGGACAAAAGGCTACACCTTC. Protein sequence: CASSYSGRTKGYTF.

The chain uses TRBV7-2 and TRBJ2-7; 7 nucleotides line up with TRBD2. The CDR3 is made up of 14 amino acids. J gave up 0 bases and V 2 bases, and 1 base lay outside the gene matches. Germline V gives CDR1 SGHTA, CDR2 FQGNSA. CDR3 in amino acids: CASSLSGNSYEQYF. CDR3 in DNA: TGTGCCAGCAGCTTAAGCGGGAACTCCTACGAGCAGTACTTC. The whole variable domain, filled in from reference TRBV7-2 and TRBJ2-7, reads GAGVSQSPSNKVTEKGKDVELRCDPISGHTALYWYRQSLGQGLEFLIYFQGNSAPDKSGLPSDRFSAERTGGSVSTLTIQRTQQEDSAVYLCASSLSGNSYEQYFGPGTRLTVT.

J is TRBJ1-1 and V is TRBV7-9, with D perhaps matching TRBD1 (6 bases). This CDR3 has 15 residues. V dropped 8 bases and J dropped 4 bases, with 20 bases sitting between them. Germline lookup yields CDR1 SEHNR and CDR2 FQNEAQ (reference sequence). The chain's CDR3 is CASSTNRDPRTEAFF. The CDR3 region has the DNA TGTGCCAGCTCCACCAACAGGGATCCGCGCACTGAAGCTTTCTTT.

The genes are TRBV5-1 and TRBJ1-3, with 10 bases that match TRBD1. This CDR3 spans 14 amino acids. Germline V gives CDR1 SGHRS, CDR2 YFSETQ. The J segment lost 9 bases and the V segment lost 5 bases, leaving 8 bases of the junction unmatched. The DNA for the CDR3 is TGCGCCAGCAGAATCGGGACAGGGGAAAGCACCATATATTTT. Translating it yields CASRIGTGESTIYF.